This T cell receptor beta chain appears in the sequencing data of a study of OX40 agonist ivuxolimab in advanced cancers. Deletions cut 3 bases from V and 7 bases from J, with 6 bases between. The CDR3 contains 10 residues. In germline, CDR1 is SQVTM, CDR2 ANQGSEA. Here immunoSEQ multiplex PCR was the method, and the copy in TCRdb shows in-frame clones only, minus some. The sample yields about 51,000 clones, over 65% seen once. The source is an adult with an advanced solid tumor such as melanoma, head and neck, liver or kidney cancer. The sample here was CD4+ or CD8+ T cells sorted from blood, taken in a trial of the OX40 agonist ivuxolimab. The chain carries TRBV29-1 and TRBJ1-1; D gene unclear. The CDR3 spells CSVDQSEAFF. In DNA form, the CDR3 reads TGCAGCGTTGATCAGAGTGAAGCTTTCTTT. The whole variable domain, filled in from reference TRBV29-1 and TRBJ1-1, reads SAVISQKPSRDICQRGTSLTIQCQVDSQVTMMFWYRQQPGQSLTLIATANQGSEATYESGFVIDKFPISRPNLTFSTLTVSNMSPEDSSIYLCSVDQSEAFFGQGTRLTVV.